This T cell receptor (beta chain) was sequenced in a study of technical replicates of blood from several donors. V lost 5 bases and J lost 2; bases outside the gene matches: 7. The germline V gene has CDR1 SGHVS and CDR2 FQNEAQ. CDR3 length equals 15 residues. Method: immunoSEQ multiplex PCR; TCRdb's copy keeps in-frame clones and lacks some. Among about 73,000 clones listed, approximately 91% were seen once. This sequence joins TRBV7-8 and TRBJ2-7; 9 nucleotides line up with TRBD1. The clonotype originates from a human donor in good health. Some clones in this sample may be carry-over from other donors' samples. The sample comprised PBMCs. CDR3 DNA sequence: TGTGCCAGCAGCCCGGGGACAGGGTATGCCTACGAGCAGTACTTC. Protein product: CASSPGTGYAYEQYF.